Sequencing of this T cell receptor beta chain was carried out in a study of cytomegalovirus exposure and HLA in healthy donors (dated by TCRdb to 2016 to 2017). Study-level background: An earlier analysis of under 600 of the donors reported more than 250 Gb of sequence data and 117 million unique TCR beta sequences from around 200 million T cells. About 310 gigabases of sequencing data and 70 million to 100 million unique TCR sequences were included in an early release covering about 700 HLA-typed donors. Of the roughly 400 genotyped donors, roughly 76% were placed in the genetic ancestry cluster associated with self-reported Caucasian donors. The study aimed to test whether signatures of past pathogen exposure could be identified by cataloging public T cell receptors. The T cell repertoires of 670 or so subjects were profiled by immunosequencing and related to cytomegalovirus serostatus. A separate validation cohort of roughly 110 different subjects was used in addition to the roughly 620-subject first cohort. To predict cytomegalovirus infection status, the study combined high-throughput TCR immunosequencing, statistical association of individual TCRs with disease status, and machine learning. To study patterns of TCR occurrence, a later analysis re-analyzed previously published TCR beta repertoires from around 700 donors and added high-resolution HLA genotyping. Rather than using new phenotypic data, the later analysis identified candidate immune exposures from TCR beta sequences and from how often those sequences occurred across donors. To decide whether each TCR beta V gene segment behaved as functional or pseudogenic, an earlier analysis of some 540 of the donors relied on high-throughput TCR beta sequencing. Alongside the repertoire data, information on donor age, sex, ethnicity and CMV serostatus was compiled. A later genetic analysis used genome-wide SNP genotypes for about 65% of the roughly 700 donors, treating that subset as a discovery cohort. Every discovery cohort repertoire had been produced on one sequencing platform. Both class I and class II loci were covered by HLA typing, at four-digit resolution. Typing coverage varied by locus: roughly 620-640 donors for A, B, C, DRB1 and DQB1; roughly 510 for DQA1; some 610 for DPA1; around 490 for DPB1. Because of strong linkage in the cohort, five DR-DQ haplotypes were treated as single units for association and clustering. Among 398 genotyped donors of the cohort, an average of 235,054 unique TCR beta nucleotide sequences were sequenced per donor, 15% to 20% of them non-productive. Here is what the overall study found, with its caveats: Broadly in line with IMGT annotations, most TCR beta V segments showed up in productive rearrangements about 87% or about 30% of the time in an earlier analysis of under 700 of the donors. At a false discovery rate of 0.05, a later analysis linked around 15,000 TCR beta sequences to specific HLA alleles. The presence/absence analyses assumed that sequencing depth was roughly uniform across donors, and that assumption may not be true. The only immune exposure information available for the cohort was CMV serostatus. Compared with the 666-donor mean, donors in an Asian-associated ancestry cluster had fewer N-insertions in productive TCRs, according to a later genetic analysis. The classifier was reported to diagnose cytomegalovirus status with high specificity and sensitivity in both the original cohort and the validation cohort. Assigning TCR associations to individual alleles was difficult when HLA alleles, especially DR and DQ, strongly co-occurred. The cohort was sequenced for TCR beta chains only, and without alpha or paired-chain data the features that could be detected were limited. According to a later analysis, parvovirus B19, influenza, CMV and Epstein-Barr virus appeared linked to several top co-occurrence clusters. HLA typing was unavailable for some donors at each locus, so association tests used only the typed subset. Some IMGT-functional V segments, including TRBV6-2 and TRBV6-3, could not be distinguished by the 87-base-pair reads and were therefore excluded. The study gave a list of 150 to 200 TCR beta chains associated with cytomegalovirus. In a later analysis, the rate of TCR association differed among HLA loci, with DRB1 alleles having the most associated TCRs and HLA-C alleles having the fewest. In vitro tests confirmed that three of the cytomegalovirus-associated TCR beta chains recognize cytomegalovirus antigens. According to the authors, the approach could potentially be generalized to other disease states and immunological phenotypes. Most TCR sequences were seen in very few donors, while some public TCRs were found in many individuals. A further reported finding was that TCR beta sequences accurately predicted the HLA-A and HLA-B alleles for most subjects in the first cohort. A cluster of highly shared sequence variants was judged likely to represent a technical artifact of the sequencing pipeline. A later analysis found that HLA-associated TCR beta chains were more clonally expanded and had lower generation probabilities than equally common non-associated chains. Because counts were too low, about 15 rarely observed V segments, including chromosome 9 orphons, were left out of the earlier analysis of approximately 580 of the donors. Most CMV-associated TCR beta chains appeared to be HLA-restricted in a later analysis, and the HLA associations seemed to be driven largely by CMV exposure. Linkage disequilibrium might explain the correlated functional status among segregating V segments, but an unknown experimental factor could not be excluded. V-gene and J-gene trimming of TCR beta chains was associated with a missense DCLRE1C variant in a later genetic analysis, and the association was replicated in an independent cohort.

Spanning cysteine to phenylalanine, the CDR3 consists of 17 amino acids. Here the CDR3 DNA is all that survives: 51 bases in frame from base 1. The germline V gene sets CDR1 to MNHNS and CDR2 to SASEGT. V is cut back by 2 bases and J by 2 bases, with 8 bases in the junction unmatched. The library relied on the immunoSEQ multiplex PCR assay. The multiplex PCR relied on a mix of 60 forward primers for TCR Vbeta segments and 13 reverse primers for TCR Jbeta segments. The CDR3 region of rearranged TCR beta genes was amplified from genomic DNA with a multiplex PCR assay. On the Illumina HiSeq System, the amplified TCR beta libraries were sequenced as 87-base-pair reads. The published analysis was carried out like this. A later analysis counted tens of millions of unique TCR beta chains across the roughly 700 repertoires, and some 11 million of these chains were shared by at least two donors. To remove PCR and sequencing errors, raw reads were error-corrected and collapsed into unique sequences using a nearest-neighbor algorithm that merged closely related sequences. Alignment of CDR3 sequences to IMGT reference sequences was used to assign V, D and J gene segments. For a sequence to be retained, a match of at least six nucleotides to both a V gene segment and a J gene segment was required. Rearrangements were classified as productive when the CDR3 lacked stop codons and remained in frame with V and J, and all other rearrangements were classified as non-productive. Following IMGT convention, CDR3 was defined as the stretch from the second conserved V-encoded cysteine to the conserved J-encoded phenylalanine. In an earlier analysis of more than 550 of the donors, sequences lacking an unambiguous match to a single V gene segment were excluded. An earlier analysis of several hundred of the donors called V segments functional above 56.7% productive rearrangements and segregating when the between-donor standard deviation exceeded 5%. A statistical classification framework was developed to diagnose cytomegalovirus status using the catalog of TCR beta chain sequences. V and J gene assignment, in a later analysis, came from comparing TCR nucleotide sequences with IMGT/GENE-DB human TR gene sequences. A later analysis assigned CDR3 sequences and most-parsimonious VDJ recombination scenarios with the TCRdist pipeline. In a later analysis, each TCR beta chain was defined by its CDR3 amino acid sequence together with its V-gene family, and reads lacking a unique V-gene family were excluded. In a later analysis, approximately 590 highly shared, low-generation-probability nucleotide sequences were removed to address suspected cross-contamination and a sequencing artifact. In a later analysis, a clonal expansion index was calculated for each public chain from normalized within-repertoire ranks of inferred template counts. In a later analysis, generation probabilities were computed using a VDJ recombination model fitted to out-of-frame rearrangements, and the results were checked against IGoR. Hypergeometric tests were used in a later analysis to score TCR-TCR, TCR-HLA and TCR-CMV co-occurrence, with a repertoire-size bias correction applied to the TCR pairs. False discovery rates were estimated in a later analysis by permuting HLA or CMV assignments 20 times. In a later analysis, co-occurring TCRs were grouped using DBSCAN, with TCRdist sequence similarity added in when clustering inside HLA-allele-positive subsets. Co-occurrence clustering excluded repertoires with fewer than 30,000 or more than 120,000 public chains, plus five with anomalous nucleotide sharing. Entries here come from immuneACCESS through TCRdb and include only in-frame sequences with V and J called. Some clones fail to appear in such tables; in the studies checked, an unresolved V gene covers under half of the shortfall, and the cause of the remainder is unknown. The V and J calls and the clone size are those of that table, but D and trimming were determined from the DNA. Counted in this sample were around 100,000 clones; around 80% of them appeared once. The top ten clones comprise about 4.5% of the sample.

In total, 500 to 700 healthy bone marrow donors made up the cohort. Cohort members were all nominally healthy when sampled, although unrecorded immune exposures were likely present. The donor tested CMV seropositive, placing the donor among the approximately 290 seropositive members of the cohort. A peripheral blood sample was collected from each donor, and TCR beta sequencing was performed on peripheral blood mononuclear cells. Genomic DNA extraction from the blood cell samples was performed with the Qiagen DNeasy Blood Extraction Kit. About this clone itself: The antigen this receptor binds is unknown. Per-base qualities were not stored, and no clone one base away is much larger.

The origin of this receptor is a male donor in good health and CMV-seropositive. The sequence is built from TRBV6-1 and TRBJ1-5, with TRBD1 identical over 8 junction bases. The specimen was PBMCs. The bases are TGTGCCAGCAGTGAACTCATTGGACAGGGTGGCAATCAGCCCCAGCATTTT. Its protein is CASSELIGQGGNQPQHF.